This record looks at one T cell receptor (beta chain) sequence and its context. The entry originates in a study of beta chain features in type 1 diabetes. Expressed TCRB transcripts were sequenced, since all the RNA that had been isolated was reverse transcribed. Clones were sequenced by immunoSEQ multiplex PCR, and TCRdb holds only the in-frame ones, with some missing. The sample shows a few hundred thousand clones, around 20% of them seen only once. The junction had 5 bases not matched to a gene; V was cut back by 3 bases and J by 4 bases. CDR3 size: 14 residues. CDR1 is SGHTA and CDR2 is FQGNSA in the germline V gene.

The chain combines TRBV7-2 with TRBJ1-1; 7 bases fit TRBD1. The source is a woman aged 18-29 years in good health. Source material: naive CD4+ T cells from blood. Here the CDR3 DNA reads TGTGCCAGCAGCTTCGACAGGGCGTCCACTGAAGCTTTCTTT. It encodes CASSFDRASTEAFF.